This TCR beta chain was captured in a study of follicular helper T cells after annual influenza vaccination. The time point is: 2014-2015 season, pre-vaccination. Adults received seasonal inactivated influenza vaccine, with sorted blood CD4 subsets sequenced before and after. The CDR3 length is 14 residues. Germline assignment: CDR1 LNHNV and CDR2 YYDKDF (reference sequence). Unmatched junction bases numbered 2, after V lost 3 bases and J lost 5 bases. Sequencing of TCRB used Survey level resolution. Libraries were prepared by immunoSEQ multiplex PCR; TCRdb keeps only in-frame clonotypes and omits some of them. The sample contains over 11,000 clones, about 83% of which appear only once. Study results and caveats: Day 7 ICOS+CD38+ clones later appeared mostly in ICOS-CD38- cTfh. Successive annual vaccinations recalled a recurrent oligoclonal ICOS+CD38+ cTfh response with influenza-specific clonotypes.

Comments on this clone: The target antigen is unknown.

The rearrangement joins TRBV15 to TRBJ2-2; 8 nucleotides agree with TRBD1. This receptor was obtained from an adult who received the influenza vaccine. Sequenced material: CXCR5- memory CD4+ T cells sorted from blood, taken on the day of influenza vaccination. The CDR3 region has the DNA TGTGCCACCAGCAGGGACAGGGTGACCGGGGAGCTGTTTTTT. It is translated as CATSRDRVTGELFF.